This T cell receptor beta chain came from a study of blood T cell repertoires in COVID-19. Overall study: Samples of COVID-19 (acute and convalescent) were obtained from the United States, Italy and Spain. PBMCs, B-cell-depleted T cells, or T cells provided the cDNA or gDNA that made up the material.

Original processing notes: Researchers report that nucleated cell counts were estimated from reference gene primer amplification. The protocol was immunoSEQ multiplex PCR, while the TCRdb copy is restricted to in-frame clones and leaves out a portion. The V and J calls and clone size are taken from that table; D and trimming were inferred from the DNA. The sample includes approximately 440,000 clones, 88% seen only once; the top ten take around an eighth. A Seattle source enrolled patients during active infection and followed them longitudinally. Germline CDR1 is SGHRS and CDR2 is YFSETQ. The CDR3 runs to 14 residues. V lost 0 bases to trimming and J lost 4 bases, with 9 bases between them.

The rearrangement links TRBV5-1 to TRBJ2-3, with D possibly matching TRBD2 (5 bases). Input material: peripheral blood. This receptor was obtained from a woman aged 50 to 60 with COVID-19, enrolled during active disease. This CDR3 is CASSLGGLADTQYF. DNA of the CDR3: TGCGCCAGCAGCTTGGGCGGACTCGCAGATACGCAGTATTTT.